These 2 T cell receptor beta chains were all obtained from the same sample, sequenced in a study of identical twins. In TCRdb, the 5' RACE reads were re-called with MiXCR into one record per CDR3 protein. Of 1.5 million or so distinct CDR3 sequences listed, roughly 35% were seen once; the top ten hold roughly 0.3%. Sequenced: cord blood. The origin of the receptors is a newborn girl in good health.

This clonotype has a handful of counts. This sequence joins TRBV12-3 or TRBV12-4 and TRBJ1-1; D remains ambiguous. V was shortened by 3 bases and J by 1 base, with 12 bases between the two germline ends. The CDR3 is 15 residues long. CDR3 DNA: TGTGCCAGCAGTTTGATAATCCGGGAGAACACTGAAGCTTTCTTT. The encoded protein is CASSLIIRENTEAFF.

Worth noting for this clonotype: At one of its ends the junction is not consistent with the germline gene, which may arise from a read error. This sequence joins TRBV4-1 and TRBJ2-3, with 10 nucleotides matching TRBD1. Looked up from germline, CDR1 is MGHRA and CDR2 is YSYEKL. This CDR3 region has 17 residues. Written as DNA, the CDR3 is TGCGTCAGCAGCCAAGTGCTAGGGACAGGGGCCTTGAATACGCAGTATTTT. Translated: CVSSQVLGTGALNTQYF.